These T cell receptor beta chains were read from a single sample in a study of shared clonotypes between healthy human individuals. Profiled with immunoSEQ multiplex PCR; TCRdb holds only in-frame clones, not every one. This table holds about 960,000 clones, over 60% found once. Sequenced: memory CD4+ T cells sorted from blood. These receptors came from a young man in good health. CDR3s include the opening cysteine and the closing phenylalanine or tryptophan. The order of the fields is clone size, D gene, J gene, V gene, CDR3 DNA, CDR3 protein. The D gene is left open where the match is weak. Size is stated for part of the rows, as once, few or many counts, or as a class when the clone is expanded.

once TRBD1 TRBJ1-1 TRBV5-1 TGCGCCAGCAGCTTGGAGCCAGGGGGCTTGAACACTGAAGCTTTCTTT CASSLEPGGLNTEAFF
NA TRBD1 TRBJ1-6 TRBV5-1 TGCGCCAGCAGCTTGGAGGGGGCGGTTAACTCACCCCTCCACTTT CASSLEGAVNSPLHF
NA NA TRBJ1-1 TRBV6-1 TGTGCCAGCACTTGGACAAGAACAAACACTGAAGCTTTCTTT CASTWTRTNTEAFF
NA NA TRBJ1-3 TRBV19 TGTGCCAGTAGTAACGTGGCGAGCTCTGGAAACACCATATATTTT CASSNVASSGNTIYF
few NA TRBJ1-1 TRBV6-1 TGTGCCAGCGGATTTTACACTGAAGCTTTCTTT CASGFYTEAFF
NA NA TRBJ1-3 TRBV2 TGTGCCAGCAGTGAAGGCAGGGGTGACACCATATATTTT CASSEGRGDTIYF
NA NA TRBJ1-5 TRBV7-2 TGTGCCAGCAGCCCCTTCGTGGGGAATCAGCCCCAGCATTTT CASSPFVGNQPQHF
NA NA TRBJ1-2 TRBV7-2 TGTGCCAGCAGCTTAGGAGTGGGCGGCTACACCTTC CASSLGVGGYTF
NA NA TRBJ2-3 TRBV27 TGTGCCAGCAGTTTAAGCGGAATTAGCACAGATACGCAGTATTTT CASSLSGISTDTQYF
few NA TRBJ2-1 TRBV5-6 TGTGCCAGCAGCTTGGCTAGCTTCTACAATGAGCAGTTCTTC CASSLASFYNEQFF
NA NA TRBJ2-5 TRBV18 TGTGCCAGCTCACCAGCCCAAGAGACCCAGTACTTC CASSPAQETQYF
NA NA TRBJ1-2 TRBV6-5 TGTGCCAGCAGTTACCGCGGCAGGGCAAACTATGGCTACACCTTC CASSYRGRANYGYTF
NA TRBD1 TRBJ1-3 TRBV4-1 TGCGCCAGCAGCCAAGAGGGGACAGGGAGCTCTGGAAACACCATATATTTT CASSQEGTGSSGNTIYF
NA TRBD1 TRBJ1-1 TRBV11-2 TGTGCCAGCAGCCCATACAGGGGGGCAGAAGCTTTCTTT CASSPYRGAEAFF
NA TRBD1 TRBJ1-1 TRBV5-1 TGCGCCAGCAGCCCGGGACAGGGGAAGTACACTGAAGCTTTCTTT CASSPGQGKYTEAFF
NA TRBD1 TRBJ1-6 TRBV6-1 TGTGCCAGCAACCGGGACAGGCTCGAATCACCCCTCCACTTT CASNRDRLESPLHF